These T cell receptor beta chains were read from a single sample in a study of a mutant IDH1 vaccine in newly diagnosed glioma. This table comes from immunoSEQ multiplex PCR, and its TCRdb copy is limited to in-frame clones, with some not included. The sample comprises tens of thousands of clones, about four fifths of which are singletons, and around 7% rests with the top ten. Sequencing used PBMCs, obtained from a glioma patient treated with radiotherapy, temozolomide or both. These receptors all come from a woman aged 45-65 years with glioma. Both conserved end residues are part of each CDR3. The D gene is left open where the match is weak. Size tells how often a clone was seen (once, few, many) or the class of an expanded clone, and some rows leave it out.

J gene	D gene	V gene	clone size	CDR3 DNA	CDR3 protein
TRBJ1-5	-	TRBV6-5	-	TGTGCCAGCAGTTACTCGAACAGGCAGCCCCAGCATTTT	CASSYSNRQPQHF
TRBJ2-5	TRBD1	TRBV6-6	-	TGTGCCAGCAGTTTAAAGCCGGGACAGGGAGGAGAGACCCAGTACTTC	CASSLKPGQGGETQYF
TRBJ1-3	-	TRBV9	few	TGTGCCAGCAGAAGCTCTGGAAACACCATATATTTT	CASRSSGNTIYF
TRBJ2-7	-	TRBV29-1	-	TGCAGCGGGACTACGACAGATACCTACGAGCAGTACTTC	CSGTTTDTYEQYF
TRBJ1-3	-	TRBV19	-	TGTGCCAGTAGTACAGGACTCTCTGGAAACACCATATATTTT	CASSTGLSGNTIYF
TRBJ1-2	-	TRBV6-1	-	TGTGCCAGCAGTGAACAGGGTCTCTATGGCTACACCTTC	CASSEQGLYGYTF
TRBJ2-2	-	TRBV5-6	-	TGTGCCAGCAGCTTGGGCCGGGAGTGGTCCGGGGAGCTGTTTTTT	CASSLGREWSGELFF
TRBJ1-5	-	TRBV4-1	-	TGCGCCAGCAGCCAAGAGAGTAGTGCGGTTAGCAATCAGCCCCAGCATTTT	CASSQESSAVSNQPQHF
TRBJ2-1	TRBD2	TRBV30	-	TGTGCCTCACGGAGGCTAGCGGGGGTCGGGGGGCAGTTCTTC	CASRRLAGVGGQFF
TRBJ2-7	-	TRBV6-1	-	TGTGCCAGCTGTGGGACCTCCTACGAGCAGTACTTC	CASCGTSYEQYF
TRBJ1-2	TRBD1	TRBV6-5	once	TGTGCCAGCAGTACCGGGACAGGACATGGCTACACCTTC	CASSTGTGHGYTF
TRBJ1-2	TRBD1	TRBV4-1	-	TGCGCCAGCAGCCAAGCCGGACAGGGGATCTATGGCTACACCTTC	CASSQAGQGIYGYTF
TRBJ1-6	TRBD1	TRBV15	-	TGTGCCACGAGAAGGGGGCTCAAAGATCCCCTCCACTTT	CATRRGLKDPLHF
TRBJ2-1	-	TRBV7-9	-	TGTGCCAGCAGCTTAGGTGGGAAGGACCGCAATGAGCAGTTCTTC	CASSLGGKDRNEQFF
TRBJ1-1	-	TRBV15	-	TGTGCCACCAGCATGAATGGGCGACAAATGAACACTGAAGCTTTCTTT	CATSMNGRQMNTEAFF
TRBJ2-7	-	TRBV5-4	-	TGTGCCAGCAGGGTGTACGGTAACGAGCAGTACTTC	CASRVYGNEQYF
TRBJ2-2	-	TRBV2	-	TGTGCCAGCAGTGAAGGGACAGGACTATACACCGGGGAGCTGTTTTTT	CASSEGTGLYTGELFF
TRBJ1-2	-	TRBV9	-	TGTGCCAGCAGCGCGACCGGGACGGCCATTGGCTACACCTTC	CASSATGTAIGYTF
TRBJ1-1	-	TRBV5-1	-	TGCGCCAGCAGGAATACAGGGACCGTTGAAGCTTTCTTT	CASRNTGTVEAFF
TRBJ1-5	-	TRBV6-1	-	TGTGCCAGCAACGACAGCGGTGGTCAGCCCCAGCATTTT	CASNDSGGQPQHF
TRBJ2-7	-	TRBV7-2	-	TGTGCCAGCAGCTTAGCGGTAGCGGTAGGTTCCGAGCAGTACTTC	CASSLAVAVGSEQYF
TRBJ2-1	TRBD1	TRBV5-1	-	TGCGCCAGCAGAGGGGGCAGCTCCCCGTTAATTTACAATGAGCAGTTCTTC	CASRGGSSPLIYNEQFF
TRBJ2-7	TRBD2	TRBV27	-	TGTGCCAGCAGTTCCCGGGAGGGAGAGCAGTACTTC	CASSSREGEQYF
TRBJ1-4	-	TRBV6-1	-	TGTGCCAGCTCTATTGCGGGGGTTAGTGAAAAACTGTTTTTT	CASSIAGVSEKLFF
TRBJ1-2	TRBD1	TRBV4-2	-	TGTGCCAGCAGCCCCGGACAGGGGGCCTCTGGCTACACCTTC	CASSPGQGASGYTF
TRBJ2-7	-	TRBV5-6	-	TGTGCCAGCAGCAACGCTGGCGGGGCTTCGTACGAGCAGTACTTC	CASSNAGGASYEQYF
TRBJ2-7	-	TRBV4-2	-	TGTGCCAGCGGGTTCGGGGGCTCCTCCTACGAGCAGTACTTC	CASGFGGSSYEQYF
TRBJ2-3	TRBD1	TRBV10-3	-	TGTGCCATCACTTTAGGGACAGGGAGCACAGATACGCAGTATTTT	CAITLGTGSTDTQYF
TRBJ2-2	-	TRBV4-2	-	TGTGCCAGCGCTGGGGGATCCGGGGAGCTGTTTTTT	CASAGGSGELFF
TRBJ1-1	-	TRBV18	-	TGTGCCAGCTCACGACGGCTGGGAGAGTCTGAAGCTTTCTTT	CASSRRLGESEAFF
TRBJ1-1	-	TRBV11-2	-	TGTGCCAGCAGCTTAGTTCGGGGATCGGGGACTGAAGCTTTCTTT	CASSLVRGSGTEAFF
TRBJ1-2	TRBD1	TRBV27	-	TGTGCCAGCAGTCCAAGACAGGGCGAGGCTGGCTACACCTTC	CASSPRQGEAGYTF
TRBJ1-4	-	TRBV6-1	-	TGTGCCAGCAGTGAAGGAGATAGTAGGGAAAAACTGTTTTTT	CASSEGDSREKLFF
TRBJ1-2	TRBD1	TRBV29-1	-	TGCAGCGTCGGGACAGGGGATAACTATGGCTACACCTTC	CSVGTGDNYGYTF
TRBJ1-2	-	TRBV14	-	TGTGCCAGCAGCCAAACGGTGTACGGCTACACCTTC	CASSQTVYGYTF
TRBJ2-7	TRBD1	TRBV7-2	-	TGTGCCAGCAGCCGATATCCGGGACAGGGGTACGAGCAGTACTTC	CASSRYPGQGYEQYF
TRBJ2-7	-	TRBV6-6	-	TGTGCCAGCAGCCTCAATCGGGGCCCCTACGAGCAGTACTTC	CASSLNRGPYEQYF
TRBJ2-1	TRBD2	TRBV5-1	-	TGCGCCAGCAGCAGCGGGACTAGCGGGGGTCTCCAGTTCTTC	CASSSGTSGGLQFF
TRBJ2-5	-	TRBV5-1	-	TGCGCCAGCAGCCTTCATCGGCTGACCCAAGAGACCCAGTACTTC	CASSLHRLTQETQYF
TRBJ1-6	-	TRBV30	-	TGTGCCGGAACCCTGGCGTATAATTCACCCCTCCACTTT	CAGTLAYNSPLHF
TRBJ1-1	-	TRBV9	-	TGTGCCAGCAGCGCCCGACAGGACACTGAAGCTTTCTTT	CASSARQDTEAFF
TRBJ1-1	-	TRBV2	-	TGTGCCAGCAGCCTCCAGATAACCAAAGCAGCTTTCTTT	CASSLQITKAAFF
TRBJ2-7	-	TRBV2	-	TGTGCCAGCAGGGAATCCGACCGGGGGCGAAACTCCTACGAGCAGTACTTC	CASRESDRGRNSYEQYF
TRBJ1-1	-	TRBV18	-	TGTGCCAGCTCACCAGGCCTAAGGGAGGTAGACGCTTTCTTT	CASSPGLREVDAFF
TRBJ2-7	-	TRBV6-5	-	TGTGCCAGCAGTTACCTAGCCGGGGGCGAGCAGTACTTC	CASSYLAGGEQYF
TRBJ1-2	-	TRBV27	-	TGTGCCAGCAGCCCCCGGGGTCCTTGGATCTATGGCTACACCTTC	CASSPRGPWIYGYTF
TRBJ2-1	TRBD2	TRBV5-1	-	TGCGCCAGCAGCTTGGAGGCTAGCGGGGGGGCCTCCTCCTACAATGAGCAGTTCTTC	CASSLEASGGASSYNEQFF
TRBJ1-5	-	TRBV19	-	TGTGCCAGGTCCAGGGTGCGGGGCAATCAGCCCCAGCATTTT	CARSRVRGNQPQHF
TRBJ2-6	-	TRBV7-2	few	TGTGCCAGTCGAGCAGGACTGGCTGGGGCCAACGTCCTGACTTTC	CASRAGLAGANVLTF
TRBJ2-2	TRBD1	TRBV30	-	TGTGCCTGGGGACAGGGGTGGACCGGGGAGCTGTTTTTT	CAWGQGWTGELFF
TRBJ1-2	-	TRBV20-1	-	TGCAGTGCTAGTGGGGGCTACACCTTC	CSASGGYTF
TRBJ2-1	TRBD1	TRBV19	-	TGTGCCAGTAGTCCGGGGACAGACTACAATGAGCAGTTCTTC	CASSPGTDYNEQFF
TRBJ1-6	-	TRBV7-9	-	TGTGCCAGCAGCTCCGGGGGTGGGGGCGTACGTTTTAATTCACCCCTCCACTTT	CASSSGGGGVRFNSPLHF
TRBJ1-2	-	TRBV29-1	-	TGCAGCGTTGTAACCGGGCCGAATAACTATGGCTACACCTTC	CSVVTGPNNYGYTF
TRBJ1-2	-	TRBV4-2	-	TGTGCCAGCAGCCAAGCCGCGACGTATTCAGCTAACTATGGCTACACCTTC	CASSQAATYSANYGYTF
TRBJ1-4	-	TRBV30	-	TGTGCCTGGAGTGGACGAGGGGGGAATGAAAAACTGTTTTTT	CAWSGRGGNEKLFF
TRBJ1-5	-	TRBV4-1	-	TGCGCCAGCAGCCCGGGTGACAGGCCGAGCAATCAGCCCCAGCATTTT	CASSPGDRPSNQPQHF
TRBJ1-5	TRBD1	TRBV19	-	TGTGCCAGTAGTCCGGACAGGGTGGGGAATCAGCCCCAGCATTTT	CASSPDRVGNQPQHF
TRBJ1-2	-	TRBV6-5	once	TGTGCCAGCAGTTTCAGGAATGGCTACACCTTC	CASSFRNGYTF